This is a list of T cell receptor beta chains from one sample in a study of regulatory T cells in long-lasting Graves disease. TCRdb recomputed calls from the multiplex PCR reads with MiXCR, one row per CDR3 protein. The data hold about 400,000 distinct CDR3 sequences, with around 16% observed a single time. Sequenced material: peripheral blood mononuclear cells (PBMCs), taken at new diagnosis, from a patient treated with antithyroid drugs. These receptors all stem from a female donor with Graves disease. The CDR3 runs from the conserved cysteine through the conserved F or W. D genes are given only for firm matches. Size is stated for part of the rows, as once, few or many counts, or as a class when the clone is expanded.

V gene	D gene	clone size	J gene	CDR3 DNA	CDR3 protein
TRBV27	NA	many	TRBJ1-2	TGTGCCAGCAGTTTTACAGGGAACGGGTATGGCTACACCTTC	CASSFTGNGYGYTF
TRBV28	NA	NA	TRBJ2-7	TGTGCCAGCAGTGGCCTCCAGGCGGTGACGTCTTACGAGCAGTACTTC	CASSGLQAVTSYEQYF
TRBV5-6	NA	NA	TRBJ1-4	TGTGCCAGCAGCTCGGACACGGGGCTTAATGAAAAACTGTTTTTT	CASSSDTGLNEKLFF
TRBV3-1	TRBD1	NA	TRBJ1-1	TGTGCCAGCAGCCAAGGACAGGGGCGAATGGCCGGGAACTTT	CASSQGQGRMAGNF
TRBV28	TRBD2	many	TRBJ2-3	TGTGCCAGCAGTTTGTCGGGACTAGCGGGGTCCGCAGATACGCAGTATTTT	CASSLSGLAGSADTQYF
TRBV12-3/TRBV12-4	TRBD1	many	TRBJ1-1	TGTGCCAGCAGTCTGACAGGGAAAGCTTTCTTT	CASSLTGKAFF
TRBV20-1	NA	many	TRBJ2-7	TGCAGTGCTTGGCCCCTAGGGGGGTCCCTTTCCTACGAGCAGTACTTC	CSAWPLGGSLSYEQYF
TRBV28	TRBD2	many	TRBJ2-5	TGTGCCAGCAGTACCCGGACTAGCGGGACAGAGACCCAGTACTTC	CASSTRTSGTETQYF
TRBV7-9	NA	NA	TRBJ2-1	TGTGCCAGCAGTCCGCGGATCTTCAATGAGCAGTTCTTC	CASSPRIFNEQFF
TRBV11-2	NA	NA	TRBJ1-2	TGTGCCAGCAGCTCCCATCTGAACGGCTATGGCTACACCTTC	CASSSHLNGYGYTF
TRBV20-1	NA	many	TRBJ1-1	TGCAGTGCTAGAGATACTTTCTTT	CSARDTFF
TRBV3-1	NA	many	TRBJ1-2	TGTGCCAGCAGCCAGACTGGACGGAGCATTTATGGCTACACCTTC	CASSQTGRSIYGYTF
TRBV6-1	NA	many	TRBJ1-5	TGTGCCAGCAGTGAACGTCTCGGGCGGAGTCAGCCCCAGCATTTT	CASSERLGRSQPQHF
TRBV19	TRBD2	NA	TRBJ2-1	TGTGCCAGTAGTATAGGGCGAGCGGGAGGGTACAATGAGCAGTTCTTC	CASSIGRAGGYNEQFF
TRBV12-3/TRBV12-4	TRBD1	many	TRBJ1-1	TGTGCCAGCAGTTTCACAGGGGGCTTCACTGAAGCTTTCTTT	CASSFTGGFTEAFF
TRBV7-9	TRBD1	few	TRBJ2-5	TGTGCCAGCAGCTTAACAGGGGGTCAGGGCCAAGAGACCCAGTACTTC	CASSLTGGQGQETQYF
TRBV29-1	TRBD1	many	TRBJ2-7	TGCAGCGTTGAGACACAGGGGGCCTCATACGAGCAGTACTTC	CSVETQGASYEQYF
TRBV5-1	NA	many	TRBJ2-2	TGCGCCAGCAGCTTATACCCGGGTCAGAACACCGGGGAGCTGTTTTTT	CASSLYPGQNTGELFF
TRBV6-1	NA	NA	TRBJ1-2	TGTGCCAGCATTCCGAGCAGGGTGAATGGCTACACCTTC	CASIPSRVNGYTF
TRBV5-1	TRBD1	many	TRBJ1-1	TGCGCCAGCAGCGATTTCCCAGGGGGCAGGACGAACACTGAAGCTTTCTTT	CASSDFPGGRTNTEAFF
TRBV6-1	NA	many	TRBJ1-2	TGTGCCAGCAGTGAGATGTGGAGCAATCGAGAGTCAGGGGCAACCTTC	CASSEMWSNRESGATF
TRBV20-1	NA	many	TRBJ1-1	TGCAGTGCTAGAGATGGTGCAGGTGGCCCTGAAGCTTTCTTT	CSARDGAGGPEAFF
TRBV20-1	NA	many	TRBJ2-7	TGCAGTGCCCTGACTCGGGGCATTTACGAGCAGTACTTC	CSALTRGIYEQYF
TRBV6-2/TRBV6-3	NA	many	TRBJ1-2	TGTGCCAGCACCAAACGAGGGTTTTGGACCTATGGCTACACCTTC	CASTKRGFWTYGYTF
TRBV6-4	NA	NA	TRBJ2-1	TGTGCCAGCAGATTTCAGTTCACACGGAGCCCCCGGTTGTGTATCGTTTTCAATGAGCAGTTCTTC	CASRFQFTRSPRLCIVFNEQFF
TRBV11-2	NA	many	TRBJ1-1	TGTGCCAGCGGGGTGGGCACTGAAGCTTTCTTT	CASGVGTEAFF
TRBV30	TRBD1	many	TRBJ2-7	TGTGCCTGGATACAGGGGCTCGAGCAGTACTTC	CAWIQGLEQYF
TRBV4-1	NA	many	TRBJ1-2	TGCGCCAGCAGCCAAGATAGCGTAAATAGGTATGGCTACACCTTC	CASSQDSVNRYGYTF
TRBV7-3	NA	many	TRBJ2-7	TGTGCCAGCAGCCCAACGGGGTCTGCCTACGAGCAGTACTTC	CASSPTGSAYEQYF
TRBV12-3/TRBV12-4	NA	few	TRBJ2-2	TGTGCCAGCAGCGAACTAATTTTAAGCGGGGAGCTGTTTTTT	CASSELILSGELFF
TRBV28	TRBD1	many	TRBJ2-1	TGTGCCAGCAGTTTAGCCCTTCCGGGACAGGGGCCCCGCGGTTACAATGAGCAGTTCTTC	CASSLALPGQGPRGYNEQFF
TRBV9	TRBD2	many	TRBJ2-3	TGTGCCAGCAGCGTATTTGGGACTAGCGTTGATACGCAGTATTTT	CASSVFGTSVDTQYF
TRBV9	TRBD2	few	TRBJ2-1	TGTGCCAGCAGCCGCGGACTAGCGGGAGGGCCAGTGGTCGAGCAGTTCTTC	CASSRGLAGGPVVEQFF
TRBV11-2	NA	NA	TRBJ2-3	TGTGCCAGCAGCCAAGAAGGGATCCGAGCAGATACGCAGTATTTT	CASSQEGIRADTQYF
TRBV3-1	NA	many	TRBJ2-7	TGTGCCAGCAGCCAAGGGGTAACCTACGAGCAGTACTTC	CASSQGVTYEQYF
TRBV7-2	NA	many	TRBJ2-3	TGTGCCAGCAGCTACCAGCGGGGCACAGATACGCAGTATTTT	CASSYQRGTDTQYF
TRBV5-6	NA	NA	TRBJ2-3	TGTGCCAGCAGCTTGGGACGGTTCACAGATACGCAGTATTTT	CASSLGRFTDTQYF
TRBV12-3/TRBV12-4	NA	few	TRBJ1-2	TGTGCCAGCAGTCTCGACCTGGGCGGCTACACCTTC	CASSLDLGGYTF
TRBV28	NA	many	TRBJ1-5	TGTGCCAGCAGTTTAATACAGACTAGCAATCAGCCCCAGCATTTT	CASSLIQTSNQPQHF
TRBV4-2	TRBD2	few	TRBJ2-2	TGTGCCAGCAGCCCCCGTGTGAGAGCGGGGGGGCCCGCCGGGGAGCTGTTTTTT	CASSPRVRAGGPAGELFF
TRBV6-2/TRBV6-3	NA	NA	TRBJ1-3	TGTGCCAGCAGTGAAGGGGATGGAAACACCATATATTTT	CASSEGDGNTIYF
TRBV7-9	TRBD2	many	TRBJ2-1	TGTGCTAGCAGCCCCGGGCTAGCGGGTTCGTACAATGAGCAGTTCTTC	CASSPGLAGSYNEQFF
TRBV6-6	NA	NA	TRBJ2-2	TGTGCCAGCAGTTACTCGAGTTCCAACACCGGGGAGCTGTTTTTT	CASSYSSSNTGELFF
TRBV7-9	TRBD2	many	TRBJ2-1	TGTGCCAGCAGCTTCTCGGGACTAGCGAGAAACAATGAGCAGTTCTTC	CASSFSGLARNNEQFF
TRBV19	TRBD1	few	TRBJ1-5	TGTGCCAGTAGTCGACAGGGGGCCTCCAATCAGCCCCAGCATTTT	CASSRQGASNQPQHF
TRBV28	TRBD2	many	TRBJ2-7	TGTGCCAGCAGTTTTGGGGTGGGAGGGCACGAGCAGTACTTC	CASSFGVGGHEQYF
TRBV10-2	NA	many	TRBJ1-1	TGCGCCAGCAGATCCGGGACGGTGAACACTGAAGCTTTCTTT	CASRSGTVNTEAFF
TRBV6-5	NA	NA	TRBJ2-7	TGTGCCAGCAGTTCCTCCGGGACTCGTACCTACGAGCAGTACTTC	CASSSSGTRTYEQYF
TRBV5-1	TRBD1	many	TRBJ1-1	TGCGCCAGCAGCCTAGAGACAGGGCTCGACACTGAAGCTTTCTTT	CASSLETGLDTEAFF
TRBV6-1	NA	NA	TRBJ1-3	TGTGCCAGCACCCACTCCGGCCGAGGACCCAGCTCTGGAAACACCATATATTTT	CASTHSGRGPSSGNTIYF
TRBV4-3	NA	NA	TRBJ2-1	TGCGCCAGCAGCCCACAGACTGACCCGGGCAATGAGCAGTTCTTC	CASSPQTDPGNEQFF
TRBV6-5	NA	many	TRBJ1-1	TGTGCCAGCAGTTTTATGTCCGGGGGGGAGAGAGCTTTCTTT	CASSFMSGGERAFF
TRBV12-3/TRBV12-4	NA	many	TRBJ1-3	TGTGCCAGCAGGTTCCTGAGCTCTGGAAACACCATATATTTT	CASRFLSSGNTIYF
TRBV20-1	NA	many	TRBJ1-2	TGCAGTGCACCCGGACGGGGGAGCTACACCTTC	CSAPGRGSYTF
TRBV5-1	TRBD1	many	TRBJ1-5	TGCGCCAGCAGCCCAGGGACAGGGCATCACCCCCAGCATTTT	CASSPGTGHHPQHF